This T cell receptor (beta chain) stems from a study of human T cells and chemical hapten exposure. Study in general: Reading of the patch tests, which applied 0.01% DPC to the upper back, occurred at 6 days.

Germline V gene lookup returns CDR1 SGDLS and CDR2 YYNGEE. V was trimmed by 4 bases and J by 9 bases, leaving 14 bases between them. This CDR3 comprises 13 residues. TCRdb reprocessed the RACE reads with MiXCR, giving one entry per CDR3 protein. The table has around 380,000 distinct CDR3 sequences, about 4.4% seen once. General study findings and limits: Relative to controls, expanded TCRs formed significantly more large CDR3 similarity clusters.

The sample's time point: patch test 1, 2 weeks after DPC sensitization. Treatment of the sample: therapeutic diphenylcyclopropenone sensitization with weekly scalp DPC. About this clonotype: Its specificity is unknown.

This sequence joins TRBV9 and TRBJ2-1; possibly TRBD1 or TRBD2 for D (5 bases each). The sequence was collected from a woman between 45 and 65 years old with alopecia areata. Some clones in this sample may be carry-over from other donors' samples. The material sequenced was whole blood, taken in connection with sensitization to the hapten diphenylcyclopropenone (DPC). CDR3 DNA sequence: TGTGCCAGCAGCCCGGGGACGAAGGGTGAGCAGTTCTTC. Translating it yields CASSPGTKGEQFF. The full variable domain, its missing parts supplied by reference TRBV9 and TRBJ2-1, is DSGVTQTPKHLITATGQRVTLRCSPRSGDLSVYWYQQSLDQGLQFLIQYYNGEERAKGNILERFSAQQFPDLHSELNLSSLELGDSALYFCASSPGTKGEQFFGPGTRLTVL.